This T cell receptor (beta chain) was observed in a study of T cell responses to AZD1222 COVID-19 vaccine. Turning to this clone: What it binds is unknown.

CDR3 length equals 15 residues. Deletions cut 4 bases from V and 1 base from J, with 13 bases between. The V gene's germline CDR1 is KGHSH and CDR2 LQKENI. Study-level findings and limits: Vaccination with two AZD1222 doses was followed by a rise in Spike-specific TCR breadth and depth. With dominance at 160-218 and 743-854, vaccine-associated CD4 TCRs spanned spike. Reportedly, nearly half of unique spike TCRs recognized epitopes outside B.1.351/B.1.1.7 mutations. Only a handful of individuals given AZD1222 were seropositive at baseline.

Generated by immunoSEQ multiplex PCR, the TCRdb table keeps only in-frame clones and is missing some. The table lists about 99,000 clones, 89% of them singletons. The chain recombines TRBV18 with TRBJ1-2; D remains ambiguous. The sequence derives from an adult in good health. Source: peripheral blood, taken on day 0 of AZD1222 vaccination. DNA for the CDR3: TGTGCCAGCTCACTACCCAACGGATTTAACTATGGCTACACCTTC. It encodes CASSLPNGFNYGYTF.